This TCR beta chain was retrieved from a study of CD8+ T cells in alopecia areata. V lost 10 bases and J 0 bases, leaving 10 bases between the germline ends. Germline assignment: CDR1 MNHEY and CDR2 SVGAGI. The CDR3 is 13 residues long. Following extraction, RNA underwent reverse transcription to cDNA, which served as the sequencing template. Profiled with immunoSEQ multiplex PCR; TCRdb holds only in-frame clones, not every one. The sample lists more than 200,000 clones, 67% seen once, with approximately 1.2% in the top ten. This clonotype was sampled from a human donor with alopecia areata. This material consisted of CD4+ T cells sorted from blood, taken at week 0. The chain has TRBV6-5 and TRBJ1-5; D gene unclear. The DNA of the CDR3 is TGTGCCACCAAAGTTGATAGCAATCAGCCCCAGCATTTT. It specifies CATKVDSNQPQHF.